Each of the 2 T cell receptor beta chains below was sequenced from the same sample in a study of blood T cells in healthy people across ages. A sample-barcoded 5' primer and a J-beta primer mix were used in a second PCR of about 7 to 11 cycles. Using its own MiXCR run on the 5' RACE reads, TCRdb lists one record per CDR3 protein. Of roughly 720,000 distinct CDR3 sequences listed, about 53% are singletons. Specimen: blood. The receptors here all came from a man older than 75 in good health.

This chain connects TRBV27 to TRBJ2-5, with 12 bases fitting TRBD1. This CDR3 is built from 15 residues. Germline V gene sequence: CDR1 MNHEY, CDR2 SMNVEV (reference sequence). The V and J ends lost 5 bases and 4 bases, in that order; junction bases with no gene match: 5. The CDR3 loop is CASSTLGQGAETQYF. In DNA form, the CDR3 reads TGTGCCAGCAGTACCCTGGGACAGGGGGCAGAGACCCAGTACTTC.

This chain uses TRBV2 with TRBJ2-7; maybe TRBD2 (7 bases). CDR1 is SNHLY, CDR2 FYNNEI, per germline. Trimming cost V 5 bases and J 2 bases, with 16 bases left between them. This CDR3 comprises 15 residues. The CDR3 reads CASSQIGGGPYEQYF. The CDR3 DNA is TGTGCCAGCAGTCAGATAGGGGGAGGGCCCTACGAGCAGTACTTC. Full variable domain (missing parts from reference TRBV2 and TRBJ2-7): EPEVTQTPSHQVTQMGQEVILRCVPISNHLYFYWYRQILGQKVEFLVSFYNNEISEKSEIFDDQFSVERPDGSNFTLKIRSTKLEDSAMYFCASSQIGGGPYEQYFGPGTRLTVT.